The rows below give T cell receptor beta chains drawn from one sample of a study of blood T cells in healthy people across ages. TCRdb re-called the 5' RACE reads with MiXCR, one entry per CDR3 protein. The sample contains about 1,500,000 distinct CDR3 sequences, around 39% of which appear only once. Sequencing was carried out using blood. Receptors originate from a woman aged 18-35 years in good health. Each CDR3 is given with its conserved first and last residue. The D gene is left open where the match is weak.

v_call	d_call	j_call	cdr3_aa
TRBV20-1	.	TRBJ2-7	CSAGSSGPYEQYF
TRBV20-1	.	TRBJ2-7	CSAASGGELYEQYF
TRBV10-2	.	TRBJ1-1	CASSGSVTEAFF
TRBV29-1	.	TRBJ2-7	CSVAQGSYEQYF
TRBV29-1	.	TRBJ1-3	CSVEAGAVGNTIYF
TRBV9	.	TRBJ1-1	CASTYSTEAFF
TRBV12-3/TRBV12-4	.	TRBJ1-2	CASSLALGTGGDGYTF
TRBV6-5	TRBD1	TRBJ1-2	CASSYSAEGATFYGYTF
TRBV5-5	.	TRBJ1-5	CASNLGGKQPQHF
TRBV6-1	TRBD1	TRBJ1-2	CASRTLWTGEDYGYTF
TRBV7-2	.	.	CASSPPTDRDIQYF
TRBV4-1	TRBD2	TRBJ2-5	CASSPTPLAMGERETQYF
TRBV5-1	TRBD1	TRBJ2-1	CASSRGQGAVDEQFF
TRBV24-1	.	TRBJ2-4	CATRTTSRLAKNIQYF
TRBV5-1	TRBD1	TRBJ1-4	CASSTRQGGPNEKLFF
TRBV7-2	.	TRBJ2-1	CASSFPGREAYNEQFF
TRBV5-1	.	TRBJ1-2	CACSPGEFNTNYGYTF
TRBV6-1	TRBD1	TRBJ1-5	CASSAQNRGSNQPQHF
TRBV12-3/TRBV12-4	TRBD1	TRBJ1-1	CASSPDRGWVAEAFF
TRBV6-1	.	TRBJ1-5	CASKWGNQPQHF
TRBV9	TRBD1	TRBJ1-2	CASSQGAETVPGDGYTF
TRBV20-1	TRBD2	TRBJ2-4	CSAQRGLDKNIQYF
TRBV12-3/TRBV12-4	TRBD1	TRBJ2-3	CASDNIPGQGFTDTQYF
TRBV2	TRBD1	TRBJ1-2	CASSATPGTVGSNGYTF
TRBV13	.	TRBJ1-4	CASSLRPLSPNEKLFF
TRBV28	.	TRBJ2-3	CASSLSWAAYIISSTDTQYF
TRBV29-1	TRBD1	TRBJ2-7	CSVEVNRGPSYEQYF
TRBV4-2	TRBD2	TRBJ2-7	CASSLGLAERNEQYF
TRBV12-3/TRBV12-4	TRBD2	TRBJ2-5	CASTNRTSGKETQYF
TRBV18	.	TRBJ2-7	CASSPAGPYEQYF
TRBV6-6	.	TRBJ1-4	CASSYSGTPATNEKLFF
TRBV11-2	.	.	CASSQIRGTRYYEQYF
TRBV10-3	.	TRBJ1-5	CAISVTGNSNQPQHF
TRBV7-2	TRBD1	TRBJ1-2	CASSPKGQGVVYGYTF
TRBV20-1	TRBD2	.	CSARDQSSGMYEQYF
TRBV20-1	TRBD1	TRBJ1-5	CSARDGQGNQPQHF
TRBV3-1	.	TRBJ2-7	CASSQEPVSSYEQYF
TRBV10-2	TRBD2	TRBJ2-3	CASRKSLAAGTTDTQYF
TRBV6-1	TRBD2	TRBJ2-7	CASSGTGLADTYEQYF
TRBV3-1	.	TRBJ1-2	CASSQVGRRGYTF
TRBV2	TRBD2	TRBJ2-3	CASSEGLAGDTDTQYF
TRBV20-1	.	TRBJ2-1	CSAPRGTSNNEQFF
TRBV29-1	TRBD1	TRBJ2-3	CSVVRTGSGDTQYF
TRBV4-1	TRBD1	TRBJ2-3	CASSSPGQGTDTQYF
TRBV10-3	.	TRBJ2-2	CAIKGLENTGELFF
TRBV7-9	.	TRBJ2-1	CASSLVSVAHNEQFF
TRBV12-3/TRBV12-4	TRBD1	TRBJ1-2	CASTRDRARGYTF
TRBV27	.	TRBJ1-1	CASSPARDNTEAFF
TRBV3-1	.	TRBJ1-6	CASSQEIGMSPLHF
TRBV5-4	TRBD2	TRBJ2-3	CTSSRPSGFSTDTQYF
TRBV27	.	TRBJ1-1	CASRDQSQGTEAFF
TRBV12-5	TRBD2	TRBJ2-3	CASGLAGTSGTDTQYF
TRBV19	.	TRBJ1-6	CASSITGGTSPLHF
TRBV5-5	.	TRBJ2-7	CASSYGTKYNEQYF